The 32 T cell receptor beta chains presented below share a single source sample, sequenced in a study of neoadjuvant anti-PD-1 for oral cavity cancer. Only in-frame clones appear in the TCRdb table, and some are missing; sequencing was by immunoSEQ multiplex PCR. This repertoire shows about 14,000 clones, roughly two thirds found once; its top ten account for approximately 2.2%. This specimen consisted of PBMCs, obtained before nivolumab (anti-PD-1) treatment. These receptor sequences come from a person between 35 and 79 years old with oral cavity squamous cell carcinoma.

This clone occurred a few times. CDR3 protein: CASSPGGQGARGEQYF. The CDR3 DNA sequence: TGTGCCAGCTCACCCGGAGGACAGGGGGCTCGAGGGGAGCAGTACTTC. The chain has TRBV18 and TRBJ2-7; TRBD1 matches at 11 bases. V was clipped by 3 bases and J by 7 bases; unmatched bases: 11. Germline lookup yields CDR1 KGHSH and CDR2 LQKENI. CDR3 length: 16 amino acids.

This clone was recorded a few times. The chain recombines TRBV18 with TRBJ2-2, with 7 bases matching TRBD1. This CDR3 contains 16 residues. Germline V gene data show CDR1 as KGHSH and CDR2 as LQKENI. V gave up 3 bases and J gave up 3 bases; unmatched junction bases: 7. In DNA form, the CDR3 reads TGTGCCAGCTCACCGGCAGGGGGAAGAGACACCGGGGAGCTGTTTTTT. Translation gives CASSPAGGRDTGELFF.

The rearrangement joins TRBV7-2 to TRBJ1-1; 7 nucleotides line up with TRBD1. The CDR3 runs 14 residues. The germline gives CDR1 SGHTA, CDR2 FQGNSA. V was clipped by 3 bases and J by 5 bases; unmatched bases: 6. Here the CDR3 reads CASSLFQGGTEAFF. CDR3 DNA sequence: TGTGCCAGCAGCTTGTTCCAGGGGGGGACTGAAGCTTTCTTT.

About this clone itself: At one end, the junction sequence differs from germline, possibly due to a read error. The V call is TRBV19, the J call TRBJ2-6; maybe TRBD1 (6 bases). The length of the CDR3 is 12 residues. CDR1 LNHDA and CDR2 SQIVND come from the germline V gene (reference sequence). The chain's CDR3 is CASSRGASVLTF. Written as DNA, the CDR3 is TGTGCCAGTAGCAGGGGCGCCAGCGTCCTGACTTTC.

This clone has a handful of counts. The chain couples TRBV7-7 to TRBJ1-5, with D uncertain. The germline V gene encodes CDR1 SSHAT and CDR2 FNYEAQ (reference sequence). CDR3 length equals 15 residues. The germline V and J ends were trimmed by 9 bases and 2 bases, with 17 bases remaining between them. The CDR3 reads CARPSKRECNQPQHF. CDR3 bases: TGTGCCAGACCATCAAAGAGGGAATGCAATCAGCCCCAGCATTTT.

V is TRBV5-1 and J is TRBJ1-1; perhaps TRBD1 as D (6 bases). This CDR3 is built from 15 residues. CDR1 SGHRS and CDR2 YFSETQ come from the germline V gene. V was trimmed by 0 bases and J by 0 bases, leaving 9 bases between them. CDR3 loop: CASSLVGGMNTEAFF. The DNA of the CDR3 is TGCGCCAGCAGCTTGGTTGGGGGCATGAACACTGAAGCTTTCTTT.

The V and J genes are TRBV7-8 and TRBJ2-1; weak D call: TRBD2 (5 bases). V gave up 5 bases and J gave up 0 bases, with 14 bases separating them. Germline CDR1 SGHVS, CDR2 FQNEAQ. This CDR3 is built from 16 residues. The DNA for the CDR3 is TGTGCCAGCAGCCCGAATACTAGACGCTCCTACAATGAGCAGTTCTTC. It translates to CASSPNTRRSYNEQFF.

The CDR3, as DNA: TGTGCCAGCCGGCCCGGGAGGAATCAGGGTCAGCCCCAGCATTTT. Protein sequence: CASRPGRNQGQPQHF. The gene calls are TRBV19 and TRBJ1-5, with a possible D match to TRBD1 (5 bases). V was pared by 9 bases and J by 6 bases, with 21 bases between. Germline CDR1 LNHDA, CDR2 SQIVND (reference sequence). This CDR3 contains 15 residues.

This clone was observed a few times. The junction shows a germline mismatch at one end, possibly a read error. Here the CDR3 DNA reads TGTGCCAGCGGGGAAAGGGTCCTCAATTTT. Protein: CASGERVLNF. V and J are TRBV13 and TRBJ1-5, with unresolved D. The CDR3 length is 10 residues. CDR1 and CDR2 (germline): PRHDT, FYEKMQ (reference sequence).

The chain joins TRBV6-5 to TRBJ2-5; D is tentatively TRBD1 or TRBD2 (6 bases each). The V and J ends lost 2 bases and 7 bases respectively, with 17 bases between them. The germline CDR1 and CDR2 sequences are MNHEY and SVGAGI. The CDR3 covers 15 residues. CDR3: CASSYAGGSFGTQYF. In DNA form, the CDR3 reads TGTGCCAGCAGTTACGCCGGGGGCAGCTTCGGGACCCAGTACTTC.

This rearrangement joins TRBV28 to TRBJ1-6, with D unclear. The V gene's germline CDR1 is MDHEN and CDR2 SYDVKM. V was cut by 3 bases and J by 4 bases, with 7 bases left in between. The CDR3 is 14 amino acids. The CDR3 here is CASSFKLYNSPLHF. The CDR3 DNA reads TGTGCCAGCAGTTTTAAACTATATAATTCACCCCTCCACTTT. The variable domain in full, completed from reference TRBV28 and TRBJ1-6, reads DVKVTQSSRYLVKRTGEKVFLECVQDMDHENMFWYRQDPGLGLRLIYFSYDVKMKEKGDIPEGYSVSREKKERFSLILESASTNQTSMYLCASSFKLYNSPLHFGNGTRLTVT.

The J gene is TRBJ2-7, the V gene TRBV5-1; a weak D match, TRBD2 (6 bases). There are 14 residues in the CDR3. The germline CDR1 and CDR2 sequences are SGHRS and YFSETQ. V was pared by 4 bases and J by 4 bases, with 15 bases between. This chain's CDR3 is CASSNAGTSYEQYF. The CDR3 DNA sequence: TGCGCCAGCAGCAATGCCGGGACTTCATACGAGCAGTACTTC.

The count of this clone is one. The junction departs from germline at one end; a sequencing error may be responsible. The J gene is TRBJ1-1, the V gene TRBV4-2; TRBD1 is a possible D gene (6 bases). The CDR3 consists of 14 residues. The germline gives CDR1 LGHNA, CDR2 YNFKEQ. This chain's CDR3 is CASRQEGSDREAFF. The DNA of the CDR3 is TGTGCCAGCAGACAAGAGGGGAGCGACAGGGAAGCTTTCTTT.

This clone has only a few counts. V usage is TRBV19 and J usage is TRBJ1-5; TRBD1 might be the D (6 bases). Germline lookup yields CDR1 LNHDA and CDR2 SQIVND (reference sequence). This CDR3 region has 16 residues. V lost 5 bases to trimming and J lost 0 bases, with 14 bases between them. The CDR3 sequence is CASSPPGTPSNQPQHF. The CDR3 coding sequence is TGTGCCAGTAGTCCTCCCGGGACACCTAGCAATCAGCCCCAGCATTTT.

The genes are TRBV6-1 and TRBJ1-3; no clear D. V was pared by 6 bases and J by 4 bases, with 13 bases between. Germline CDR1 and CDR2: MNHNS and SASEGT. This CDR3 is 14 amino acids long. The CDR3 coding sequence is TGTGCCAGCAGGGATCCCGCAGGAGGAAACACCATATATTTT. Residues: CASRDPAGGNTIYF.

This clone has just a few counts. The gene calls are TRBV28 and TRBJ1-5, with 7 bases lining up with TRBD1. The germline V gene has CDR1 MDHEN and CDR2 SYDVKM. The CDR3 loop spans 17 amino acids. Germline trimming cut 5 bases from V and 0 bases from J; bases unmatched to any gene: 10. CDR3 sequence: CASSPRRQGRSNQPQHF. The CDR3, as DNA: TGTGCCAGCAGTCCCCGAAGACAGGGCCGTAGCAATCAGCCCCAGCATTTT.

CDR3 bases: TGTGCCATCAGTGACCAACAGGGCTATGAAAAACTGTTTTTT. It codes for CAISDQQGYEKLFF. The rearrangement uses TRBV10-3 and TRBJ1-4; D perhaps matches TRBD1 (6 bases). The germline CDR1 and CDR2 sequences are ENHRY and SYGVKD. V lost 3 bases and J lost 6, with 11 bases in between. The CDR3 length is 14 residues.

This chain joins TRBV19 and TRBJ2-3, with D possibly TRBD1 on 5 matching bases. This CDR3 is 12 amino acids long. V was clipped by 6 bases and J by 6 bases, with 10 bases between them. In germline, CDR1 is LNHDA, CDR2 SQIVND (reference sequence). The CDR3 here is CASRGQVDTQYF. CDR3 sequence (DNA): TGTGCCAGTAGGGGGCAAGTGGATACGCAGTATTTT. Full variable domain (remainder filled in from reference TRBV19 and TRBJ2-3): DGGITQSPKYLFRKEGQNVTLSCEQNLNHDAMYWYRQDPGQGLRLIYYSQIVNDFQKGDIAEGYSVSREKKESFPLTVTSAQKNPTAFYLCASRGQVDTQYFGPGTRLTVL.

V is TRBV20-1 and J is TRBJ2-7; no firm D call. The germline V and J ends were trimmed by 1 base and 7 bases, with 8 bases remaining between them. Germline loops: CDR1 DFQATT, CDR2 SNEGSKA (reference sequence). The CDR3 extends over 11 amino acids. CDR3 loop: CSARGAREQYF. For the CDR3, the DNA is TGCAGTGCTAGAGGGGCACGAGAGCAGTACTTC.

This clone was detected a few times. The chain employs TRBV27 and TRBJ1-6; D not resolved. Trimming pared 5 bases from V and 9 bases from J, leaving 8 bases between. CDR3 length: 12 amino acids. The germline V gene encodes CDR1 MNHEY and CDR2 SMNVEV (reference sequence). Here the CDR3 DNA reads TGTGCCAGCAGTACCTGGGGTTCACCCCTCCACTTT. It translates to CASSTWGSPLHF.

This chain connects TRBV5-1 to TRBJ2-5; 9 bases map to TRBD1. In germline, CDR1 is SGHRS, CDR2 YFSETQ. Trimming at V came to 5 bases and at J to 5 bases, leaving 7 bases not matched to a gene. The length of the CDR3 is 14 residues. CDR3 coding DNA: TGCGCCAGCAGGGCCGGGACAGGGTCGGAGACCCAGTACTTC. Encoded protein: CASRAGTGSETQYF.

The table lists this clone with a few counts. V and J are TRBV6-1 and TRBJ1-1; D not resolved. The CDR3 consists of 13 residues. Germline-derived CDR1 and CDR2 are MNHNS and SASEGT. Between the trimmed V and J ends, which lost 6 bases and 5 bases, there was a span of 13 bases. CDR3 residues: CASRASVGTEAFF. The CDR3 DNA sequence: TGTGCCAGCAGGGCATCAGTAGGAACTGAAGCTTTCTTT.

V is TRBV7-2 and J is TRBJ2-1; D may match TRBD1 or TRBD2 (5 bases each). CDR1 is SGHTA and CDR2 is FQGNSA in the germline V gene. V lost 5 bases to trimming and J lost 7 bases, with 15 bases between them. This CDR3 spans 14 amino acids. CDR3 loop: CASSLSLGENEQFF. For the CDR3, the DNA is TGTGCCAGCAGCCTCTCGCTGGGGGAGAATGAGCAGTTCTTC.

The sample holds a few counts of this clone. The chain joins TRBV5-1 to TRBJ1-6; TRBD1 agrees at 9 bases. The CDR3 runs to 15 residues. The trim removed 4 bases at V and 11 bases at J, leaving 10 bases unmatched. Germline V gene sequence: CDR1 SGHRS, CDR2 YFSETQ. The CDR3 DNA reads TGCGCCAGCAGCCCCAAGGGGACAGGGCAGACACCCCTCCACTTT. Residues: CASSPKGTGQTPLHF.

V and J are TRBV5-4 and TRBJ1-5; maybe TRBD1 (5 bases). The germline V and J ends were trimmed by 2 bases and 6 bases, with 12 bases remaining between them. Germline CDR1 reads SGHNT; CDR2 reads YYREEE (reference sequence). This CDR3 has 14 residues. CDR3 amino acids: CASSFGHNRQPQHF. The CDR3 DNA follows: TGTGCCAGCAGCTTCGGACATAACCGTCAGCCCCAGCATTTT. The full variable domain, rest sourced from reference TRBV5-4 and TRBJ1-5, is ETGVTQSPTHLIKTRGQQVTLRCSSQSGHNTVSWYQQALGQGPQFIFQYYREEENGRGNFPPRFSGLQFPNYSSELNVNALELDDSALYLCASSFGHNRQPQHFGDGTRLSIL.

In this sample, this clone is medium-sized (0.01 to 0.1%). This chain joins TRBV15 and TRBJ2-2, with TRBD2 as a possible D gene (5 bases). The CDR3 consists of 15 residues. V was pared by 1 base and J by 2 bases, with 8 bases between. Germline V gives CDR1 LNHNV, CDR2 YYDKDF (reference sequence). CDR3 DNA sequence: TGTGCCACCAGCAGAGGGAGGTATAACACCGGGGAGCTGTTTTTT. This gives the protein CATSRGRYNTGELFF.

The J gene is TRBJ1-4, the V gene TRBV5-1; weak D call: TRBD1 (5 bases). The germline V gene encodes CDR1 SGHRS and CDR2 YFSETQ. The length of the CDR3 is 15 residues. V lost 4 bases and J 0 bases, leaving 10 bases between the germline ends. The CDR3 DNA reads TGCGCCAGCAGCCGCCAGACAGCAACTAATGAAAAACTGTTTTTT. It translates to CASSRQTATNEKLFF. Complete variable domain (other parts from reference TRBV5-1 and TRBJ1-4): KAGVTQTPRYLIKTRGQQVTLSCSPISGHRSVSWYQQTPGQGLQFLFEYFSETQRNKGNFPGRFSGRQFSNSRSEMNVSTLELGDSALYLCASSRQTATNEKLFFGSGTQLSVL.

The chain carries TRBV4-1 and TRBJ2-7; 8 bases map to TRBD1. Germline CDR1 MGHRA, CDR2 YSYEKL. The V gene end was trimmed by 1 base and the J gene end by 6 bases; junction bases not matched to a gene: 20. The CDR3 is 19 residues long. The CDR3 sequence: CASSQATIFSGQGNSEQYF. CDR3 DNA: TGCGCCAGCAGCCAAGCAACGATATTTTCAGGACAGGGTAACAGCGAGCAGTACTTC.

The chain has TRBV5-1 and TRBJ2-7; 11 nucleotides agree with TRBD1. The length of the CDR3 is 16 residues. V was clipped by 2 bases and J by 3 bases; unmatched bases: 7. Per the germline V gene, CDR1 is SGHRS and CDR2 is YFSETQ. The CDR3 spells CASSFFGQGANYEQYF. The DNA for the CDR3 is TGCGCCAGCAGCTTCTTCGGACAGGGGGCTAACTACGAGCAGTACTTC.

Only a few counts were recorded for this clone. This CDR3 is CASSVRVGANYGYTF. Here the CDR3 DNA reads TGTGCCAGCAGCGTAAGGGTTGGGGCTAACTATGGCTACACCTTC. V and J are TRBV9 and TRBJ1-2; D not resolved. CDR3 length equals 15 residues. V gave up 1 base and J gave up 0 bases, with 10 bases separating them. Germline CDR1 reads SGDLS; CDR2 reads YYNGEE.

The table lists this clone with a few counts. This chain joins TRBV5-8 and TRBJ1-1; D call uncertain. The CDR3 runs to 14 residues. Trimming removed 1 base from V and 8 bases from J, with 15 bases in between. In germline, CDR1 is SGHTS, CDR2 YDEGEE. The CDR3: CASSLSSVNPEAFF. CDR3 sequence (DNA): TGTGCCAGCAGCTTGTCCAGTGTTAATCCCGAAGCTTTCTTT.

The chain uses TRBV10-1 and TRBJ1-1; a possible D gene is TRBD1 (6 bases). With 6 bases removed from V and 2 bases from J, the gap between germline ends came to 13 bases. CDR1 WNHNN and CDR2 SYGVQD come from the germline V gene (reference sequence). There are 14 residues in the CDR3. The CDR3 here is CASRVNRDNTEAFF. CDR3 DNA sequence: TGCGCCAGCAGAGTAAACAGGGATAACACTGAAGCTTTCTTT.